This is a list of T cell receptor beta chains from one sample in a study of blood T cell repertoires in COVID-19. Sequencing was performed with immunoSEQ multiplex PCR; in TCRdb, only in-frame clones are kept and a portion is missing. The data contain 100,000 to 150,000 clones, 84% of them seen just once; the ten biggest clones take up more than 1.3%. Sequencing was carried out using peripheral blood. The receptors stem from a man aged 55 to 70 with acute or convalescent COVID-19. Each CDR3 is given with its conserved first and last residue.

V,J,CDR3
TRBV6-5,TRBJ1-6,CASVGRQNNSPLHF
TRBV3-1/TRBV3-2,TRBJ2-1,CASSSTSGGGDEQFF
TRBV7-7,TRBJ2-5,CASSLGLGVGQETQYF
TRBV27,TRBJ2-1,CASSLISGGLGNEQFF
TRBV5-6,TRBJ1-4,CASTATATNEKLFF
TRBV7-6,TRBJ2-6,CASSLWPPGQGSGANVLTF
TRBV5-1,TRBJ1-3,CASSLDGQPHSGNTIYF
TRBV5-1,TRBJ2-5,CASSLRIWLAGDQETQYF
TRBV7-9,TRBJ2-7,CASSLISSVSYEQYF
TRBV21-1,TRBJ1-1,CASSKSVGLEANTEAFF
TRBV30,TRBJ2-1,CAWSVRTSGRRNEQFF
TRBV2,TRBJ2-2,CASWGRGNTGELFF
TRBV5-1,TRBJ1-1,CASSQTGNTEAFF
TRBV30,TRBJ2-1,CAWSVKAGGSYNEQFF
TRBV12-3/TRBV12-4,TRBJ1-1,CATSRQGASEAFF
TRBV6-1,TRBJ1-1,CASSDDSAVGRTEAFF
TRBV5-1,TRBJ1-2,CASSTGQAYGYTF
TRBV19,TRBJ2-7,CASSIGAPAGGHEQYF
TRBV7-2,TRBJ2-2,CASSPWGQGNTGELFF
TRBV6-1,TRBJ1-3,CASSEALGLYF
TRBV6-5,TRBJ1-6,CASSSRGGTNSPLHF
TRBV19,TRBJ1-5,CASGGTGNQPQHF
TRBV9,TRBJ2-5,CASGAGGGETQYF
TRBV14,TRBJ2-2,CASSQEGLGVGELFF
TRBV7-7,TRBJ2-3,CASSLGTSGMGTDTQYF
TRBV19,TRBJ2-6,CATAPEANSGANVLTF
TRBV7-6,TRBJ1-1,CASSLGYTLTNTEAFF
TRBV6-4,TRBJ2-7,CASSNIERTAEGTYEQYF
TRBV4-1,TRBJ2-3,CASSGLAGGITDTQYF
TRBV11-3,TRBJ1-1,CASSFAGTEAFF
TRBV7-3,TRBJ2-7,CASSPDTGVGYEQYF
TRBV12-5,TRBJ1-3,CASGWTGYRSGNTIYF
TRBV4-1,TRBJ2-3,CASSHGLAGGPTDTQYF
TRBV5-1,TRBJ2-3,CASSLGLAGGRTDTQYF
TRBV18,TRBJ2-1,CASSPTQDRGRDEQFF
TRBV7-6,TRBJ2-1,CASSLVSGGRSYNEQFF
TRBV30,TRBJ1-5,CAWSVAGGNQPQHF
TRBV9,TRBJ1-1,CASSARQGGDTEAFF
TRBV5-1,TRBJ1-6,CASSLVLGQGMGMDSPLHF
TRBV3-1/TRBV3-2,TRBJ1-2,CASKTGGTGYTF
TRBV11-3,TRBJ1-2,CASINHEPRDRVSYYGYTF
TRBV27,TRBJ2-3,CASRRGGTDTQYF
TRBV6-5,TRBJ1-2,CASSYSPGDSYGYTF
TRBV29-1,TRBJ1-4,CSVETGEDEKLFF
TRBV24-1,TRBJ2-1,CATSVLAGSNEQFF
TRBV19,TRBJ2-1,CASRGESEQFF